Each of the 14 T cell receptor beta chains below was sequenced from the same sample in a study of T cell repertoires and Cas9 in healthy adults (dated by TCRdb to the late 2010s). Library generation was performed with the immunoSEQ multiplex PCR assay. Imported from immuneACCESS, the table was reduced by TCRdb to in-frame sequences with V and J called. These copies leave out some clones; in studies compared against another copy, an unresolved V gene accounts for under half, and the cause of the remainder is not known. The sample has more than 12,000 clones on record, roughly 90% of them singletons. The ten largest clones represent roughly 1.9% of the sample. Sequences were obtained from Tregs (CD4+, CD25+, CD127-, CD137-, CD154-) from PBMCs; culture status not recorded. The receptors here all came from a human donor in good health.

Written as DNA, the CDR3 is TGTGCCTGGAGCCCGGGGCCCTACAATGAGCAGTTCTTC. It encodes CAWSPGPYNEQFF. This rearrangement joins TRBV30 to TRBJ2-1, with D perhaps assigned TRBD1 or TRBD2 (5 bases each). The V end lost 3 bases, the J end lost 2 bases, and 8 bases lay between the germline ends. This CDR3 region has 13 residues. The germline V gene encodes CDR1 GTSNPN and CDR2 SVGIG (reference sequence).

This clone was detected only once. The J gene is TRBJ1-1, the V gene TRBV6-6; the match to TRBD1 covers 7 bases. Trimming cost V 5 bases and J 7 bases; bases outside gene matches: 4. Germline V lookup: CDR1 MNHNY, CDR2 SVGAGI (reference sequence). This CDR3 is 12 amino acids long. The CDR3 sequence: CASSPGTVEAFF. The CDR3 DNA sequence: TGTGCCAGCAGTCCCGGGACAGTTGAAGCTTTCTTT.

The count of this clone is one. The chain employs TRBV5-1 and TRBJ2-2; 7 bases line up with TRBD1. In germline, CDR1 is SGHRS, CDR2 YFSETQ. Trimming took 4 bases from V and 4 from J; bases not matched to a gene: 10. The CDR3 has 16 amino acids. CDR3 DNA: TGCGCCAGCAGCCCTTCGACAGGGTCGGGCACCGGGGAGCTGTTTTTT. Translated, it gives CASSPSTGSGTGELFF.

This sequence joins TRBV28 and TRBJ1-2, with D maybe TRBD1 (5 bases). The germline V gene encodes CDR1 MDHEN and CDR2 SYDVKM. V was shortened by 6 bases and J by 4 bases, with 15 bases between the two germline ends. The CDR3 has 14 amino acids. CDR3 coding DNA: TGTGCCAGCAGGCCCCCGGGACGGACCTATGGCTACACCTTC. Its translation is CASRPPGRTYGYTF.

V gene TRBV30 combines with J gene TRBJ1-1; D is perhaps TRBD1 (5 bases). Trimming took 0 bases from V and 1 from J, leaving 6 bases between them. This CDR3 has 13 amino acids. Germline CDR1 and CDR2: GTSNPN and SVGIG (reference sequence). CDR3 DNA sequence: TGTGCCTGGAGTGTGACAGAGAACACTGAAGCTTTCTTT. It codes for CAWSVTENTEAFF.

The V and J genes are TRBV15 and TRBJ2-4, with 8 bases that match TRBD1. Germline V lookup: CDR1 LNHNV, CDR2 YYDKDF (reference sequence). V was clipped by 5 bases and J by 9 bases; unmatched bases: 15. This CDR3 region has 16 residues. CDR3 protein: CATSPLLTQGVGIQYF. The CDR3 region has the DNA TGTGCCACCAGCCCCTTGCTTACACAGGGGGTGGGCATTCAGTACTTC.

CDR3 sequence reads: CASSPLLAGGPETQYF. In DNA, the CDR3 is TGCGCCAGCAGCCCTTTACTAGCGGGGGGGCCGGAGACCCAGTACTTC. V is TRBV5-1 and J is TRBJ2-5, with 13 bases aligning to TRBD2. V was pared by 4 bases and J by 5 bases, with 8 bases of the junction left unmatched. The germline CDR1 and CDR2 sequences are SGHRS and YFSETQ. This CDR3 comprises 16 residues. Using reference TRBV5-1 and TRBJ2-5 for the parts outside the CDR3, the full variable domain is KAGVTQTPRYLIKTRGQQVTLSCSPISGHRSVSWYQQTPGQGLQFLFEYFSETQRNKGNFPGRFSGRQFSNSRSEMNVSTLELGDSALYLCASSPLLAGGPETQYFGPGTRLLVL.

The rearrangement uses TRBV27 and TRBJ2-1; 9 nucleotides line up with TRBD1. Trimming cost V 6 bases and J 4 bases; bases outside gene matches: 10. Per the germline V gene, CDR1 is MNHEY and CDR2 is SMNVEV (reference sequence). This CDR3 comprises 16 residues. The CDR3 loop is CASSLETGTGYNEQFF. For the CDR3, the DNA is TGTGCCAGCAGCCTAGAGACCGGGACAGGGTACAATGAGCAGTTCTTC.

The chain is built from TRBV7-9 and TRBJ2-7, with D possibly called TRBD1 or TRBD2 (5 bases each). V dropped 1 base and J dropped 0 bases, with 10 bases sitting between them. CDR3 length: 15 amino acids. Germline loops: CDR1 SEHNR, CDR2 FQNEAQ (reference sequence). CDR3 in amino acids: CASSLGGGGSYEQYF. In nucleotides, the CDR3 is TGTGCCAGCAGCTTAGGCGGTGGGGGCTCCTACGAGCAGTACTTC.

This chain links TRBV29-1 with TRBJ2-3; weak D call: TRBD1 (6 bases). CDR1 is SQVTM and CDR2 is ANQGSEA in the germline V gene. V gave up 4 bases and J gave up 2 bases, with 16 bases separating them. CDR3 length equals 15 residues. DNA of the CDR3: TGCAGCGTTGCCCCTACAGGGTATAACACAGATACGCAGTATTTT. Translated, it gives CSVAPTGYNTDTQYF.

The genes are TRBV7-2 and TRBJ2-5; no clear D gene. The V end was cut by 5 bases, the J end by 1 base, with 2 bases between. CDR1 is SGHTA and CDR2 is FQGNSA in the germline V gene. This CDR3 contains 11 residues. For the CDR3, the DNA is TGTGCCAGCAGCCTCCAAGAGACCCAGTACTTC. Its protein product is CASSLQETQYF. Full variable domain (remainder filled in from reference TRBV7-2 and TRBJ2-5): GAGVSQSPSNKVTEKGKDVELRCDPISGHTALYWYRQSLGQGLEFLIYFQGNSAPDKSGLPSDRFSAERTGGSVSTLTIQRTQQEDSAVYLCASSLQETQYFGPGTRLLVL.

The CDR3 nucleotides read TGCAGTGCTAGAGATCGGAAGACCCAGTACTTC. It is translated as CSARDRKTQYF. The rearrangement joins TRBV20-1 to TRBJ2-5; D unresolved. This CDR3 spans 11 amino acids. Germline CDR1 reads DFQATT; CDR2 reads SNEGSKA (reference sequence). V lost 0 bases and J lost 6, with 5 bases in between.

V usage is TRBV6-6 and J usage is TRBJ1-2; D is possibly TRBD1 (6 bases). Trimming took off 8 bases at V and 5 bases at J, with 15 bases between the two ends. Germline V gives CDR1 MNHNY, CDR2 SVGAGI (reference sequence). This CDR3 region has 13 residues. CDR3 region: CASAPGAEYGYTF. The CDR3 DNA reads as TGTGCCAGCGCCCCAGGGGCGGAGTATGGCTACACCTTC.

The CDR3 DNA is TGTGCCAGCTCACCACGTGTTCAGGGTGGAACCGGGGAGCTGTTTTTT. Its protein product is CASSPRVQGGTGELFF. This chain links TRBV18 with TRBJ2-2; D possibly corresponds to TRBD1 (5 bases). CDR3 length: 16 amino acids. The germline V and J ends were trimmed by 1 base and 5 bases, with 14 bases remaining between them. The V gene's germline CDR1 is KGHSH and CDR2 LQKENI.